Listed below are T cell receptor beta chains from one sample, sequenced in a study of blood T cell repertoires in COVID-19. The method was immunoSEQ multiplex PCR; TCRdb's version includes in-frame clones alone and lacks a portion of them. Among 200,000 to 250,000 clones listed, more than 75% were seen once. The sample taken for sequencing was peripheral blood. These receptors originate from a woman between 65 and 79 years old with COVID-19, enrolled during active disease. CDR3s include the opening cysteine and the closing phenylalanine or tryptophan. The D gene is left open where the match is weak. The size of a clone is reported for some rows only, either as once, few or many, or as a class for expanded clones.

abundance: NA
d_gene: NA
v_gene: TRBV5-1
len: 14
j_gene: TRBJ1-2
CDR3aa: CASSLTGLPGGYTF
CDR3nt: TGCGCCAGCAGCCTAACCGGGCTCCCAGGGGGCTACACCTTC

abundance: NA
d_gene: TRBD1
v_gene: TRBV28
len: 16
j_gene: TRBJ1-5
CDR3aa: CASSLWGQGSNQPQHF
CDR3nt: TGTGCCAGCAGTTTATGGGGACAGGGGTCAAATCAGCCCCAGCATTTT

abundance: NA
d_gene: NA
v_gene: TRBV3-1/TRBV3-2
len: 15
j_gene: TRBJ2-1
CDR3aa: CASSGGSSSYNEQFF
CDR3nt: TGTGCCAGCAGCGGAGGTAGCAGCTCCTACAATGAGCAGTTCTTC

abundance: NA
d_gene: NA
v_gene: TRBV6-5
len: 13
j_gene: TRBJ1-6
CDR3aa: CASRDRLNSPLHF
CDR3nt: TGTGCCAGCAGAGACAGGTTGAATTCACCCCTCCACTTT

abundance: NA
d_gene: TRBD1
v_gene: TRBV7-2
len: 14
j_gene: TRBJ2-7
CDR3aa: CASSFRQGSYEQYF
CDR3nt: TGTGCCAGCAGCTTTCGACAGGGTTCCTACGAGCAGTACTTC

abundance: NA
d_gene: TRBD1
v_gene: TRBV2
len: 13
j_gene: TRBJ2-5
CDR3aa: CASSDDRGKTQYF
CDR3nt: TGTGCCAGCAGTGACGACAGGGGAAAGACCCAGTACTTC

abundance: NA
d_gene: TRBD2
v_gene: TRBV7-3
len: 14
j_gene: TRBJ2-7
CDR3aa: CASSSGGGNNEQYF
CDR3nt: TGTGCCAGCAGCTCGGGAGGGGGTAACAACGAGCAGTACTTC

abundance: NA
d_gene: TRBD1
v_gene: TRBV5-6
len: 17
j_gene: TRBJ1-6
CDR3aa: CASTFSRGRRGNSPLHF
CDR3nt: TGTGCCAGCACCTTCTCGAGGGGGCGTCGGGGTAATTCACCCCTCCACTTT

abundance: NA
d_gene: TRBD1
v_gene: TRBV6-5
len: 16
j_gene: TRBJ1-6
CDR3aa: CASSFRTGLGNSPLHF
CDR3nt: TGTGCCAGCAGTTTTCGGACAGGTCTGGGTAATTCACCCCTCCACTTT

abundance: NA
d_gene: TRBD2
v_gene: TRBV4-2
len: 18
j_gene: TRBJ2-3
CDR3aa: CASSRKTTGGDGTDTQYF
CDR3nt: TGTGCCAGCAGCCGAAAGACTACGGGAGGGGATGGAACAGATACGCAGTATTTT

abundance: NA
d_gene: NA
v_gene: TRBV11-2
len: 15
j_gene: TRBJ2-5
CDR3aa: CASSLDGGSQETQYF
CDR3nt: TGTGCCAGCAGCTTAGATGGCGGCAGCCAAGAGACCCAGTACTTC

abundance: NA
d_gene: TRBD1
v_gene: TRBV12-3/TRBV12-4
len: 13
j_gene: TRBJ1-1
CDR3aa: CASSPRQGTEAFF
CDR3nt: TGTGCCAGCAGCCCGCGACAGGGCACTGAAGCTTTCTTT

abundance: NA
d_gene: TRBD1
v_gene: TRBV30
len: 13
j_gene: TRBJ1-5
CDR3aa: CAWQGQVGQPQHF
CDR3nt: TGTGCCTGGCAGGGACAGGTAGGGCAGCCCCAGCATTTT

abundance: NA
d_gene: NA
v_gene: TRBV9
len: 17
j_gene: TRBJ2-1
CDR3aa: CASSVGRTGVGYNEQFF
CDR3nt: TGTGCCAGCAGCGTAGGAAGAACGGGAGTGGGCTACAATGAGCAGTTCTTC

abundance: NA
d_gene: TRBD1
v_gene: TRBV6-2/TRBV6-3
len: 14
j_gene: TRBJ2-7
CDR3aa: CASSYSPGGGEQYF
CDR3nt: TGTGCCAGCAGTTACTCGCCAGGGGGCGGCGAGCAGTACTTC

abundance: NA
d_gene: NA
v_gene: TRBV10-2
len: 13
j_gene: TRBJ2-3
CDR3aa: CASSETKTDTQYF
CDR3nt: TGCGCCAGCAGTGAGACTAAAACAGATACGCAGTATTTT

abundance: NA
d_gene: NA
v_gene: TRBV19
len: 14
j_gene: TRBJ1-1
CDR3aa: CASSIANGNTEAFF
CDR3nt: TGTGCCAGTAGTATAGCGAACGGGAACACTGAAGCTTTCTTT

abundance: NA
d_gene: TRBD2
v_gene: TRBV4-3
len: 21
j_gene: TRBJ2-3
CDR3aa: CASSPRTPTSGRGWEADTQYF
CDR3nt: TGCGCCAGCAGCCCCCGCACGCCTACTAGCGGGAGGGGGTGGGAGGCAGATACGCAGTATTTT

abundance: NA
d_gene: NA
v_gene: TRBV5-1
len: 18
j_gene: TRBJ2-2
CDR3aa: CASSLMVRGLANTGELFF
CDR3nt: TGCGCCAGCAGCTTGATGGTACGCGGCCTGGCGAACACCGGGGAGCTGTTTTTT

abundance: NA
d_gene: NA
v_gene: TRBV20-1
len: 11
j_gene: TRBJ2-7
CDR3aa: CSAQKGVEQYF
CDR3nt: TGCAGTGCACAGAAGGGAGTCGAGCAGTACTTC

abundance: NA
d_gene: TRBD1
v_gene: TRBV7-2
len: 14
j_gene: TRBJ1-1
CDR3aa: CASSLLGQGTEAFF
CDR3nt: TGTGCCAGCAGCTTATTGGGACAGGGTACTGAAGCTTTCTTT

abundance: NA
d_gene: NA
v_gene: TRBV3-1/TRBV3-2
len: 14
j_gene: TRBJ1-4
CDR3aa: CASSQPGAGEKLFF
CDR3nt: TGTGCCAGCAGCCAACCAGGGGCGGGCGAAAAACTGTTTTTT

abundance: few
d_gene: TRBD2
v_gene: TRBV7-2
len: 13
j_gene: TRBJ2-3
CDR3aa: CASSFLREGTQYF
CDR3nt: TGTGCCAGCAGCTTCCTAAGGGAGGGTACGCAGTATTTT

abundance: NA
d_gene: TRBD1
v_gene: TRBV27
len: 15
j_gene: TRBJ1-5
CDR3aa: CASSLSGTGNQPQHF
CDR3nt: TGTGCCAGCAGTTTATCGGGGACAGGCAATCAGCCCCAGCATTTT

abundance: NA
d_gene: NA
v_gene: TRBV30
len: 15
j_gene: TRBJ1-2
CDR3aa: CAWSPGPSWDYGYTF
CDR3nt: TGTGCCTGGAGTCCAGGTCCCAGTTGGGACTATGGCTACACCTTC

abundance: NA
d_gene: TRBD2
v_gene: TRBV6-2/TRBV6-3
len: 18
j_gene: TRBJ2-3
CDR3aa: CASSYGLAELPFTDTQYF
CDR3nt: TGTGCCAGCAGTTATGGGCTAGCGGAGTTACCCTTCACAGATACGCAGTATTTT

abundance: NA
d_gene: TRBD2
v_gene: TRBV28
len: 16
j_gene: TRBJ2-1
CDR3aa: CASSSPGTSGYNEQFF
CDR3nt: TGTGCCAGCAGTTCTCCCGGGACTAGCGGTTACAATGAGCAGTTCTTC

abundance: NA
d_gene: TRBD2
v_gene: TRBV6-6
len: 15
j_gene: TRBJ2-5
CDR3aa: CASLRTSGKQETQYF
CDR3nt: TGTGCCAGCCTTCGGACTAGCGGGAAACAAGAGACCCAGTACTTC

abundance: NA
d_gene: NA
v_gene: TRBV6-5
len: 16
j_gene: TRBJ2-3
CDR3aa: CASSYSASASTDTQYF
CDR3nt: TGTGCCAGCAGTTACTCGGCTAGCGCAAGCACAGATACGCAGTATTTT

abundance: NA
d_gene: NA
v_gene: TRBV7-2
len: 16
j_gene: TRBJ2-7
CDR3aa: CASSLGTGRSSYEQYF
CDR3nt: TGTGCCAGCAGCTTAGGGACTGGACGAAGCTCCTACGAGCAGTACTTC

abundance: many
d_gene: TRBD1
v_gene: TRBV5-8
len: 15
j_gene: TRBJ1-1
CDR3aa: CASSSGTGVSAEAFF
CDR3nt: TGTGCCAGCAGCTCCGGGACAGGGGTTAGTGCTGAAGCTTTCTTT

abundance: NA
d_gene: NA
v_gene: TRBV27
len: 16
j_gene: TRBJ1-5
CDR3aa: CASSLEGGFSNQPQHF
CDR3nt: TGTGCCAGCAGTTTGGAAGGGGGATTTAGCAATCAGCCCCAGCATTTT

abundance: NA
d_gene: NA
v_gene: TRBV5-1
len: 17
j_gene: TRBJ1-1
CDR3aa: CASSLDAGAVGLTEAFF
CDR3nt: TGCGCCAGCAGCTTGGATGCAGGGGCTGTAGGCCTCACTGAAGCTTTCTTT

abundance: NA
d_gene: TRBD1
v_gene: TRBV7-2
len: 15
j_gene: TRBJ1-4
CDR3aa: CASSSSGTGPEKLFF
CDR3nt: TGTGCCAGCAGCTCCTCCGGGACAGGGCCTGAAAAACTGTTTTTT

abundance: NA
d_gene: NA
v_gene: TRBV6-2/TRBV6-3
len: 13
j_gene: TRBJ1-5
CDR3aa: CASSYDRNQPQHF
CDR3nt: TGTGCCAGCAGTTACGACAGAAATCAGCCCCAGCATTTT

abundance: NA
d_gene: TRBD1
v_gene: TRBV25-1
len: 16
j_gene: TRBJ2-2
CDR3aa: CASSEFGQGSTGELFF
CDR3nt: TGTGCCAGCAGTGAGTTCGGACAGGGGAGCACCGGGGAGCTGTTTTTT

abundance: NA
d_gene: NA
v_gene: TRBV28
len: 20
j_gene: TRBJ1-5
CDR3aa: CASSLSLGGGPKGINQPQHF
CDR3nt: TGTGCCAGCAGTTTATCCCTGGGCGGGGGCCCGAAGGGTATCAATCAGCCCCAGCATTTT

abundance: few
d_gene: TRBD1
v_gene: TRBV19
len: 16
j_gene: TRBJ2-7
CDR3aa: CASSVETGKGAYEQYF
CDR3nt: TGTGCCAGTAGTGTAGAGACAGGGAAAGGCGCCTACGAGCAGTACTTC

abundance: once
d_gene: TRBD1
v_gene: TRBV20-1
len: 15
j_gene: TRBJ2-3
CDR3aa: CSASQRDRGTDTQYF
CDR3nt: TGCAGTGCTAGTCAGCGGGACAGGGGTACAGATACGCAGTATTTT

abundance: NA
d_gene: TRBD1
v_gene: TRBV5-4
len: 14
j_gene: TRBJ1-4
CDR3aa: CASSRDRDHEKLFF
CDR3nt: TGTGCCAGCAGCCGGGACAGGGATCATGAAAAACTGTTTTTT

abundance: NA
d_gene: TRBD1
v_gene: TRBV2
len: 15
j_gene: TRBJ1-1
CDR3aa: CASSPGQGRVTEAFF
CDR3nt: TGTGCCAGCAGCCCCGGACAGGGTAGGGTTACTGAAGCTTTCTTT

abundance: NA
d_gene: TRBD1
v_gene: TRBV7-9
len: 15
j_gene: TRBJ1-4
CDR3aa: CASSSDRGPNEKLFF
CDR3nt: TGTGCCAGCAGCTCTGACAGGGGGCCTAATGAAAAACTGTTTTTT

abundance: once
d_gene: TRBD2
v_gene: TRBV19
len: 15
j_gene: TRBJ2-1
CDR3aa: CASSIYGGTRSEQFF
CDR3nt: TGTGCCAGTAGTATTTATGGCGGGACTAGGTCTGAGCAGTTCTTC

abundance: NA
d_gene: NA
v_gene: TRBV7-8
len: 16
j_gene: TRBJ1-5
CDR3aa: CASSPSGAYSNQPQHF
CDR3nt: TGTGCCAGCAGCCCCAGTGGGGCTTATAGCAATCAGCCCCAGCATTTT

abundance: NA
d_gene: NA
v_gene: TRBV9
len: 15
j_gene: TRBJ2-1
CDR3aa: CASSSRVADYNEQFF
CDR3nt: TGTGCCAGCAGCTCCCGGGTAGCGGACTACAATGAGCAGTTCTTC

abundance: few
d_gene: TRBD1
v_gene: TRBV27
len: 14
j_gene: TRBJ1-6
CDR3aa: CASRDTGVNSPLHF
CDR3nt: TGTGCCAGCAGGGACACAGGGGTGAATTCACCCCTCCACTTT

abundance: NA
d_gene: TRBD1
v_gene: TRBV30
len: 14
j_gene: TRBJ2-7
CDR3aa: CAWTGQGKGYEQYF
CDR3nt: TGTGCCTGGACCGGACAGGGGAAGGGGTACGAGCAGTACTTC

abundance: few
d_gene: TRBD1
v_gene: TRBV27
len: 14
j_gene: TRBJ1-3
CDR3aa: CASSLGQGIGTIYF
CDR3nt: TGTGCCAGCAGTTTAGGACAGGGGATAGGCACCATATATTTT

abundance: few
d_gene: NA
v_gene: TRBV27
len: 16
j_gene: TRBJ1-6
CDR3aa: CASSGRGLSGNSPLHF
CDR3nt: TGTGCCAGCAGTGGAAGAGGACTTTCGGGTAATTCACCCCTCCACTTT

abundance: NA
d_gene: TRBD2
v_gene: TRBV11-2
len: 18
j_gene: TRBJ2-2
CDR3aa: CASSLRRTSGRAGGELFF
CDR3nt: TGTGCCAGCAGCTTAAGGAGGACTAGCGGGAGGGCCGGAGGGGAGCTGTTTTTT

abundance: NA
d_gene: TRBD2
v_gene: TRBV18
len: 19
j_gene: TRBJ2-6
CDR3aa: CASSPVSVAGVPGANVLTF
CDR3nt: TGTGCCAGCTCACCAGTGTCGGTAGCGGGAGTCCCCGGGGCCAACGTCCTGACTTTC

abundance: NA
d_gene: NA
v_gene: TRBV28
len: 16
j_gene: TRBJ1-1
CDR3aa: CASPSSDSFSSPEAFF
CDR3nt: TGTGCCAGCCCGAGTTCCGACAGTTTTTCATCTCCTGAAGCTTTCTTT

abundance: few
d_gene: TRBD2
v_gene: TRBV4-3
len: 15
j_gene: TRBJ2-3
CDR3aa: CASSQASGATDTQYF
CDR3nt: TGCGCCAGCAGCCAAGCTAGCGGTGCCACAGATACGCAGTATTTT

abundance: few
d_gene: TRBD1
v_gene: TRBV13
len: 14
j_gene: TRBJ1-1
CDR3aa: CASSPLQGYTEAFF
CDR3nt: TGTGCCAGCAGCCCCCTACAGGGGTACACTGAAGCTTTCTTT